This TCR beta chain was recorded in a study of OX40 agonist ivuxolimab in advanced cancers. Study-level information: Among those enrolled, mean age was approximately 62 years (range about 23 to 90) and approximately 80% were male. Study-wide results and caveats: Patients who responded partially at 0.1-3.0 mg/kg showed clonal expansion ranking among the lowest.

The method was immunoSEQ multiplex PCR; TCRdb's version includes in-frame clones alone and lacks a portion of them. The top ten hold around 0.16% of the sample, which has approximately 94,000 clones, about 91% seen once. CDR3 length: 14 residues. Trimming stripped 1 base from V and 4 bases from J, with 10 bases between. Per the germline V gene, CDR1 is SGHVS and CDR2 is FQNEAQ. This clone was found a few times. As yet, its antigen is unknown. On cycle 4 day 1 and cycle 7 day 1, as well as at baseline, blood was sampled. The material sequenced was CD4+ or CD8+ T cells sorted from blood, taken in a trial of the OX40 agonist ivuxolimab. The chain carries TRBV7-8 and TRBJ1-2, with D maybe TRBD1 (5 bases). The source is an adult with an advanced solid tumor such as melanoma, head and neck, liver or kidney cancer. The CDR3 DNA sequence: TGTGCCAGCAGCTTAGGGCAGGGTGGCTATGGCTACACCTTC. Translated, it gives CASSLGQGGYGYTF.